The rows below give T cell receptor beta chains drawn from one sample of a study of early T cells in non-severe SARS-CoV-2 infection. TCRdb reprocessed the 5' RACE reads via MiXCR and lists one record per CDR3 protein. The sample contains 80,000 to 100,000 distinct CDR3 sequences, around 14% of which appear only once. Sample: whole blood. The source is an adult who was a healthcare worker with PCR-confirmed SARS-CoV-2 infection or an uninfected control (not recorded which). Each CDR3 is given with its conserved first and last residue.

J gene,CDR3 length,V gene,CDR3 protein
TRBJ2-5,14,TRBV27,CASSQWTGQETQYF
TRBJ2-4,12,TRBV29-1,CSVVTRKNIQYF
TRBJ1-4,17,TRBV7-9,CASSLSGSGRTSGKLFF
TRBJ2-5,19,TRBV9,CASTFSRKGCGRTKETQYF
TRBJ2-5,12,TRBV27,CASSSVPETQYF
TRBJ1-2,17,TRBV21-1,CASSKKARYTGRIDYTF
TRBJ2-7,13,TRBV6-2/TRBV6-3,CASSETGGREQYF
TRBJ2-7,12,TRBV12-3/TRBV12-4,CASSPRGGEQYF
TRBJ1-1,13,TRBV29-1,CSWTGGDWTEAFF
TRBJ2-3,15,TRBV11-2,CASSLVGGLADTQYF
TRBJ2-1,16,TRBV11-2,CASSPDRGWGYNEQFF
TRBJ2-7,17,TRBV6-6,CASSYPPGGAGTYEQYF
TRBJ2-3,14,TRBV7-9,CATSDRASTDTQYF
TRBJ1-5,16,TRBV10-3,CAISDKTGYSNQPQHF
TRBJ2-3,15,TRBV6-5,CASSTHGRAGDTQYF
TRBJ2-3,15,TRBV6-1,CASSGRTGAADTQYF
TRBJ1-1,13,TRBV2,CASSDSPVTEAFF
TRBJ2-3,15,TRBV7-7,CASSPGRRESDTQYF
TRBJ2-2,12,TRBV11-2,CASERMTGELFF
TRBJ2-2,12,TRBV5-4,CASSMGAGELFF
TRBJ2-7,15,TRBV2,CASSDGTGGWDEQYF
TRBJ2-5,14,TRBV6-2/TRBV6-3,CASNPSGRRGTQYF
TRBJ1-1,14,TRBV5-4,CASKFSGAYTEAFF
TRBJ2-1,14,TRBV7-3,CASSGLGPPDEQFF
TRBJ2-5,15,TRBV2,CASSDPVDSQETQYF
TRBJ2-7,18,TRBV29-1,CSVESPSGRASRLYEQYF
TRBJ2-2,14,TRBV5-1,CASSLEWNTGELFF
TRBJ1-5,13,TRBV6-5,CASQNRDNQPQHF
TRBJ2-5,18,TRBV20-1,CSAKRPGLAGGSVVTQYF
TRBJ2-7,15,TRBV4-1,CASSHAGTEYYEQYF
TRBJ2-1,14,TRBV6-5,CASRSAGPHNEQFF
TRBJ2-1,11,TRBV20-1,CSAYYKGVQFF
TRBJ1-1,15,TRBV4-2,CASSQLRGLGTEAFF
TRBJ2-1,12,TRBV2,CASRYRVHEQFF
TRBJ2-7,13,TRBV7-9,CASSLNRPYEQYF
TRBJ2-1,14,TRBV7-9,CASSLPGFLSEQFF
TRBJ2-7,16,TRBV5-1,CASSLGELAGGSEQYF
TRBJ2-7,12,TRBV9,CASSSLSYEQYF
TRBJ1-5,15,TRBV4-1,CASSQEDRDNQPQHF
TRBJ2-1,16,TRBV7-9,CASSLAGRGPINEQFF
TRBJ2-7,14,TRBV14,CASSQVTGYYEQYF
TRBJ2-1,13,TRBV19,CASRRSSYNEQFF
TRBJ2-3,15,TRBV10-3,CAISESGRDTDTQYF
TRBJ2-7,17,TRBV10-3,CAISESGASLYSYEQYF
TRBJ2-7,13,TRBV29-1,CSVVALTTYEQYF